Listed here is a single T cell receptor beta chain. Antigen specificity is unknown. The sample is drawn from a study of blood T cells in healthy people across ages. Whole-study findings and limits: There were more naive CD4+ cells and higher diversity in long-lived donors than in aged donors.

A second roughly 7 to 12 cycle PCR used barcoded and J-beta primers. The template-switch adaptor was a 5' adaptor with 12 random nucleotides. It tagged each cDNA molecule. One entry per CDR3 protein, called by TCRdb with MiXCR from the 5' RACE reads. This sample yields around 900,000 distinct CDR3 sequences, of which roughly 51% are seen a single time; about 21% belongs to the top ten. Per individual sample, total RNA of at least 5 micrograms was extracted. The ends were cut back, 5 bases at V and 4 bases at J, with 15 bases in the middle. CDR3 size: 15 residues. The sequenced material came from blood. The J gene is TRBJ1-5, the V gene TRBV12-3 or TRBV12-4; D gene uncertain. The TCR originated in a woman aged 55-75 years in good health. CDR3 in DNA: TGTGCCAGCAGTACCTCCGCGTGGGAGAATCAGCCCCAGCATTTT. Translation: CASSTSAWENQPQHF.